A single sample is the source of the 2 T cell receptor beta chains below, sequenced in a study of identical twins (dated by TCRdb to about 2016). Receptor libraries were prepared by 5' RACE. The run used an Illumina HiSeq 2000. TCRdb redid the processing of the public reads, applying fastp at Q25 and MiXCR, and retained in-frame beta chains. Rows merge per CDR3 protein into single entries with the most common DNA and genes. In all, the sample holds about 790,000 distinct CDR3 sequences, and about 18% of those were seen once. The biggest ten clones account for about 12% of the sample. The sample was also reused in another study, on T cells expressing NK-cell markers.

Sequences were obtained from PBMCs. All receptors derive from a woman aged 18-35 years in good health.

This clonotype showed up just a few times. The chain recombines TRBV6-5 with TRBJ2-4; 12 nucleotides match TRBD2. Germline CDR1 MNHEY, CDR2 SVGAGI. The V gene end was trimmed by 2 bases and the J gene end by 8 bases; junction bases not matched to a gene: 7. The CDR3 covers 16 residues. CDR3 nucleotides: TGTGCCAGCAGTTACAGACTAGCGGGAGATTTATACATTCAGTACTTC. Residues: CASSYRLAGDLYIQYF.

This clonotype was seen a few times. The chain links TRBV9 to TRBJ2-3; 11 bases align to TRBD1. This CDR3 contains 16 residues. V shed 4 bases and J 1 base; nucleotides not matched to a gene: 5. Germline V gene sequence: CDR1 SGDLS, CDR2 YYNGEE. The CDR3 region is CASSPRDRGGTDTQYF. DNA of the CDR3: TGTGCCAGCAGCCCCCGGGACAGGGGGGGCACAGATACGCAGTATTTT.